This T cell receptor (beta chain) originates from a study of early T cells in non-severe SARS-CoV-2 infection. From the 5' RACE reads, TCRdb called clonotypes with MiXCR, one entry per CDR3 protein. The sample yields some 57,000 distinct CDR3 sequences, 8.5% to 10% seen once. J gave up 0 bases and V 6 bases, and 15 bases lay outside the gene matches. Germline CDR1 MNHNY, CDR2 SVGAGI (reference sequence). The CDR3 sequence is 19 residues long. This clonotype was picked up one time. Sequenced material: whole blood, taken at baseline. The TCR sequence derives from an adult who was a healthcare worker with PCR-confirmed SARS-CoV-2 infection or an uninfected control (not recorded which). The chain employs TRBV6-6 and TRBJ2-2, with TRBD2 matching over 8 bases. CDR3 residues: CASRRDGRGISANTGELFF. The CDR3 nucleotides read TGTGCCAGCAGACGGGACGGGAGGGGAATAAGCGCGAACACCGGGGAGCTGTTTTTT.